A selection of T cell receptor beta chains follows, all from one sample in a study of T cell responses to AZD1222 COVID-19 vaccine. Only in-frame clones appear in the TCRdb table, and some are missing; sequencing was by immunoSEQ multiplex PCR. The data contain 150,000 to 200,000 clones, just over 90% of them singletons. This sample comprised peripheral blood, obtained 28 days after the second AZD1222 dose. Every receptor here comes from an adult who received the AZD1222 COVID-19 vaccine. Each CDR3 is given with its conserved first and last residue. A D gene is named only where the DNA matches it firmly.

cdr3_length j_call v_call d_call cdr3_nt cdr3_aa
15 TRBJ2-2 TRBV7-3 TRBD1 TGTGCCAGCAGCTCGGGACAGGGGGCGTCAGGGGAGCTGTTTTTT CASSSGQGASGELFF
14 TRBJ2-3 TRBV5-6 TRBD2 TGTGCCAGCCTAGCGGGGGGGAACACAGATACGCAGTATTTT CASLAGGNTDTQYF
16 TRBJ1-1 TRBV11-2 . TGTGCCAGCAGCCTCGAGGGGGGGGCCATGAACACTGAAGCTTTCTTT CASSLEGGAMNTEAFF
14 TRBJ1-2 TRBV14 . TGTGCCAGCAGCCAAGCCTTGAAGGGCTATGGCTACACCTTC CASSQALKGYGYTF